Sequencing of this T cell receptor (beta chain) was carried out in a study of metastatic and nonmetastatic thyroid tumors (dated by TCRdb to 2018 to 2021). Regarding the complete study: Repertoires from peripheral blood and from tumor or nodule tissue samples of malignant and benign thyroid patients were compared.

The library was obtained by PCR. TCRdb lists the instrument as Illumina HiSeq 4000. High-throughput sequencing was used to profile the TCR beta-chain CDR3 region of every patient. For the original study's pipeline: The researchers built a classifier to tell apart papillary thyroid cancer patients with distant metastasis, based on CDR3 differences among clinicopathological groups. To measure repertoire diversity the researchers used the Shannon index, while the Morisita-Horn index served to gauge how similar the tumor and blood repertoires were. TCRdb reanalyzed the raw reads on its own, using fastp at Q25 for trimming and MiXCR for clone calling, and kept in-frame beta chains. The V and J calls were determined by TCRdb, not by the authors. For this sample there are approximately 7,700 clones; roughly a quarter appear just once. The ten most abundant clones make up roughly 15% of the sample. No treatment had been received by any patient before thyroid surgery. Using T-cell receptor beta sequencing, the study looked back at clinical samples from patients collected from about 2011 to 2019.

Reading from cysteine to phenylalanine, the CDR3 counts 14 amino acids. Just CDR3 DNA is preserved here, 42 bases in frame from base 1. The germline V gene specifies SGHVS as CDR1 and FNYEAQ as CDR2. Cut back by 5 bases and 0 bases, the V and J ends lie 8 bases apart. Points the paper makes about the study in general: In both blood and tumor samples, malignant tumors were reported to have significantly higher TCR beta diversity than benign nodules.

Comments on this clone: Its antigen specificity is not known. Base qualities are not recorded, but no much larger clone differs from it by a single base.

Sequenced: tumor tissue. The sequence was collected from a female donor with papillary thyroid cancer or a benign thyroid nodule (not recorded which). Some clones in this sample may be carry-over from other donors' samples. The sequence joins TRBV7-6 to TRBJ1-3, with the D gene not clear enough to name. The CDR3 region reads CASSTTVSGNTIYF. The DNA sequence reads TGTGCCAGCAGCACCACAGTCTCTGGAAACACCATATATTTT.